Below are 11 T cell receptor beta chains sequenced from a single sample in a study of T cells in Graves' hyperthyroidism and ophthalmopathy. Amplified TCR beta CDR3 regions derived from RNA transcripts. A first-round RT-PCR of the TCR CDR3 used the HTBI primer set. A single record per CDR3 protein comes from TCRdb applying MiXCR to the multiplex PCR reads. The sample records 350,000 to 400,000 distinct CDR3 sequences, 15% being singletons. Input material: blood. The receptors derive from a woman aged 25 to 45 with Graves' hyperthyroidism.

This clonotype was picked up many times. The chain couples TRBV28 to TRBJ1-1, with D unclear. The CDR3 is made up of 11 amino acids. CDR1 and CDR2 from the germline V gene are MDHEN and SYDVKM. The ends were cut back, 6 bases at V and 5 bases at J, with 7 bases in the middle. In DNA form, the CDR3 reads TGTGCCAGCAGCCCGACGACTGAAGCTTTCTTT. Its protein product is CASSPTTEAFF.

This chain connects TRBV4-1 to TRBJ2-1; D uncertain. Germline V lookup: CDR1 MGHRA, CDR2 YSYEKL. V was clipped by 2 bases and J by 0 bases, with 11 bases between them. The CDR3 loop spans 16 amino acids. The CDR3 region is CASSQPAVSSYNEQFF. The CDR3 DNA follows: TGCGCCAGCAGCCAACCCGCAGTCAGCTCCTACAATGAGCAGTTCTTC.

The chain has TRBV7-9 and TRBJ1-5; D may be TRBD1 (5 bases). Trimming left V 3 bases short and J 2 bases short, with 20 bases between. The CDR3 has 18 amino acids. The germline V gene encodes CDR1 SEHNR and CDR2 FQNEAQ (reference sequence). The CDR3 region is CASSLGSLGERGNQPQHF. For the CDR3, the DNA is TGTGCCAGCAGCTTGGGCTCTTTGGGGGAGAGGGGCAATCAGCCCCAGCATTTT. Full variable domain (remainder filled in from reference TRBV7-9 and TRBJ1-5): DTGVSQNPRHKITKRGQNVTFRCDPISEHNRLYWYRQTLGQGPEFLTYFQNEAQLEKSRLLSDRFSAERPKGSFSTLEIQRTEQGDSAMYLCASSLGSLGERGNQPQHFGDGTRLSIL.

This clonotype showed up just a few times. The CDR3 sequence: CSATISTDTQYF. The CDR3 region has the DNA TGCAGTGCTACTATTAGCACAGATACGCAGTATTTT. The V gene is TRBV20-1, the J gene TRBJ2-3, with D hard to call. V was clipped by 4 bases and J by 0 bases, with 5 bases between them. Germline V gene lookup returns CDR1 DFQATT and CDR2 SNEGSKA (reference sequence). The CDR3 runs to 12 residues.

Many counts were recorded for this clonotype. This chain uses TRBV29-1 with TRBJ2-7, with 14 bases matching TRBD2. Germline V CDR1 and CDR2: SQVTM, ANQGSEA. Germline trimming cut 4 bases from V and 1 base from J; bases unmatched to any gene: 15. CDR3 length equals 19 residues. Here the CDR3 DNA reads TGCAGCGTTGTCCATCCCTCGGGACTAGCGGGAGCGGGATCCTACGAGCAGTACTTC. Residues: CSVVHPSGLAGAGSYEQYF.

This clonotype was observed many times. The chain recombines TRBV20-1 with TRBJ2-4, with D possibly being TRBD1 or TRBD2 (5 bases each). Looked up from germline, CDR1 is DFQATT and CDR2 is SNEGSKA (reference sequence). The CDR3 is 14 residues long. V was pared by 2 bases and J by 8 bases, with 16 bases between. DNA for the CDR3: TGCAGTGCTAGAATGGGACCCCAGAGGGACATTCAGTACTTC. Translated: CSARMGPQRDIQYF.

The sample holds a few counts of this clonotype. The genes are TRBV12-3 or TRBV12-4 and TRBJ2-7; 9 positions agree with TRBD1. The CDR3 runs 14 residues. V lost 8 bases, J lost 2 bases, and 7 bases stayed unmatched. The CDR3 region is CASGTRTGAYEQYF. The CDR3 DNA reads TGTGCCAGCGGTACCAGGACAGGGGCCTACGAGCAGTACTTC.

In its sample, this clonotype was seen many times. A read error may produce the germline difference seen at one junction end. J is TRBJ1-5 and V is TRBV5-1; D gene unclear. The CDR3 covers 15 residues. Germline CDR1 and CDR2: SGHRS and YFSETQ. The CDR3 loop is CASSLEGYSNQPQHF. The CDR3 region has the DNA TGTGCCAGCAGCTTGGAGGGATATAGCAATCAGCCCCAGCATTTT.

The chain links TRBV5-6 to TRBJ1-1; D unresolved. This CDR3 is 12 amino acids long. V lost 0 bases to trimming and J lost 4 bases, with 4 bases between them. Per the germline V gene, CDR1 is SGHDT and CDR2 is YYEEEE. The CDR3 reads CASSLAFTEAFF. The CDR3, as DNA: TGTGCCAGCAGCTTGGCATTCACTGAAGCTTTCTTT.

The chain has TRBV4-2 and TRBJ2-3; perhaps TRBD2 as D (5 bases). This CDR3 contains 18 residues. The germline gives CDR1 LGHNA, CDR2 YNFKEQ. The ends were cut back, 0 bases at V and 2 bases at J, with 18 bases in the middle. The CDR3 here is CASSQDIDPLGFTDTQYF. In DNA form, the CDR3 reads TGTGCCAGCAGCCAAGATATCGATCCACTAGGATTCACAGATACGCAGTATTTT.

This clonotype has a count of ten or more. CDR3 nucleotides: TGTGCCAGCAGCCAGGAACCTACAGGGCGGTCACCCCTCCACTTT. Its translation is CASSQEPTGRSPLHF. This chain connects TRBV3-1 to TRBJ1-6, with D maybe TRBD1 (6 bases). The CDR3 loop spans 15 amino acids. The germline gives CDR1 LGHDT, CDR2 YNNKEL (reference sequence). V shed 3 bases and J shed 10 bases, with 16 bases lying between them.